This TCR beta chain derives from a study of T-cell reconstitution after alpha-beta-depleted transplantation in children. Unique molecular identifiers were used in preparing the TCRbeta library. TCRdb ran MiXCR on the PCR reads and lists one entry per CDR3 protein. The sample has about 980,000 distinct CDR3 sequences; about 29% are singletons. Trimming cost V 5 bases and J 6 bases; bases outside gene matches: 4. The CDR3 is made up of 13 amino acids. In this sample, this clonotype turned up a few times. Antigen specificity is unknown. Notes on the study in general: Newly generated T cells supplied most T-cell counts and diversity one year post-transplant.

The clonotype originates from a boy younger than two who had a stem cell transplant for SCID, so the T cells may come from the graft donor. The sample consisted of PBMCs, mostly from graft donor cells, taken 360 days after TCRalphabeta/CD19-depleted stem cell transplant. J is TRBJ2-3 and V is TRBV12-3 or TRBV12-4; 8 nucleotides agree with TRBD1. CDR3 protein: CASSPTGGDTQYF. The CDR3, as DNA: TGTGCCAGCAGTCCCACAGGGGGGGATACGCAGTATTTT.